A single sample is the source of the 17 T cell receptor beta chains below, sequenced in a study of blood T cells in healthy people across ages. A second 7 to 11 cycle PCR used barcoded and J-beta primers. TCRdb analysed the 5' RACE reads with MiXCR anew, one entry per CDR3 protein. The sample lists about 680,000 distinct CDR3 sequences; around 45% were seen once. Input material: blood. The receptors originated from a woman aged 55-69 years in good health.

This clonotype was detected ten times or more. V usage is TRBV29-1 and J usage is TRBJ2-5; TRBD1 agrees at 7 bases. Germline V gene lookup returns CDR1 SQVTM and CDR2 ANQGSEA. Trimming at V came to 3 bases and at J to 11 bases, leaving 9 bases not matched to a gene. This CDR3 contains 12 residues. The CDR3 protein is CSVDQGVGEQYF. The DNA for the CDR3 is TGCAGCGTTGACCAGGGGGTGGGAGAGCAGTACTTC.

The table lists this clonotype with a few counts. The CDR3 is CAISDQTGITDTQYF. CDR3 nucleotide sequence: TGTGCCATCAGTGACCAGACAGGAATCACAGATACGCAGTATTTT. The V call is TRBV10-3, the J call TRBJ2-3; perhaps TRBD1 as D (6 bases). This CDR3 spans 15 amino acids. Deletions cut 3 bases from V and 2 bases from J, with 12 bases between. The germline gives CDR1 ENHRY, CDR2 SYGVKD.

The CDR3 loop is CAGMSGNSKNIQYF. CDR3 nucleotides: TGTGCCGGCATGTCAGGGAATTCCAAAAACATTCAGTACTTC. The V gene is TRBV27, the J gene TRBJ2-4; D is possibly TRBD1 (5 bases). Between the trimmed V and J ends, which lost 11 bases and 2 bases, there was a span of 16 bases. Looked up from germline, CDR1 is MNHEY and CDR2 is SMNVEV (reference sequence). The CDR3 has 14 residues.

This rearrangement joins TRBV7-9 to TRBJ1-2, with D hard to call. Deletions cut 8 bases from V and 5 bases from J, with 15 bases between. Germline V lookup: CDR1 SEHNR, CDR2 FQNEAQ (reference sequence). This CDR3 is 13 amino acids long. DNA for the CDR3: TGTGCCAGCGCACGGGGTTCTTGGTATGGCTACACCTTC. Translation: CASARGSWYGYTF.

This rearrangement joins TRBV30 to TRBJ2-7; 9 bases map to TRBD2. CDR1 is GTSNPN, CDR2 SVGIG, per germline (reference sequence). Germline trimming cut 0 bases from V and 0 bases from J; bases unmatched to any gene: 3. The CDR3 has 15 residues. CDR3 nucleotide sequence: TGTGCCTGGAGTGTAGGGACTAGCCGCTCCTACGAGCAGTACTTC. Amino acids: CAWSVGTSRSYEQYF.

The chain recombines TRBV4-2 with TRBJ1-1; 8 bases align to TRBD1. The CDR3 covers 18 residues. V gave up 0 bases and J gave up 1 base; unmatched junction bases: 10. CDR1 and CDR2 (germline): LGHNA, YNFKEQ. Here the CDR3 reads CASSQEPLGQGPNTEAFF. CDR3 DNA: TGTGCCAGCAGCCAAGAACCCCTCGGACAGGGACCGAACACTGAAGCTTTCTTT.

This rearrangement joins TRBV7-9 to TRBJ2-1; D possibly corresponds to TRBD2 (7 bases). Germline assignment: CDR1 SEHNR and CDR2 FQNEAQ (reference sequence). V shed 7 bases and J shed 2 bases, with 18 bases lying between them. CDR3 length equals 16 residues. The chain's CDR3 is CASTLFRGGAYNEQFF. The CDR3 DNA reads TGTGCCAGCACCCTTTTTAGGGGGGGGGCCTACAATGAGCAGTTCTTC.

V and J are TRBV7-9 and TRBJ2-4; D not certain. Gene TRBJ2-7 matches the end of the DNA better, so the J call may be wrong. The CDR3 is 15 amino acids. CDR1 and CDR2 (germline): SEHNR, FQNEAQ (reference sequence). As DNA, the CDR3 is TGTGCCAGCAGCGTCCACAGCGAGAGGACCTACGAGCAGTACTTC. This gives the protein CASSVHSERTYEQYF.

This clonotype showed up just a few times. The CDR3 loop is CASSLIGTASYEQYF. The CDR3 DNA reads TGTGCCAGCAGCTTAATTGGGACAGCATCCTACGAGCAGTACTTC. The V call is TRBV7-2, the J call TRBJ2-7, with 7 bases matching TRBD1. Losses at the gene ends were 2 bases for V and 1 base for J; bases not matched to a gene: 5. The germline gives CDR1 SGHTA, CDR2 FQGNSA. The CDR3 sequence is 15 residues long. The variable domain in full, with the rest retrieved from reference TRBV7-2 and TRBJ2-7, is GAGVSQSPSNKVTEKGKDVELRCDPISGHTALYWYRQSLGQGLEFLIYFQGNSAPDKSGLPSDRFSAERTGGSVSTLTIQRTQQEDSAVYLCASSLIGTASYEQYFGPGTRLTVT.

CDR3 residues: CASSGGVTGTPFGIQYF. The DNA for the CDR3 is TGTGCCAGCAGCGGGGGGGTCACAGGGACCCCTTTCGGCATTCAGTACTTC. This chain joins TRBV7-9 and TRBJ2-4; D is perhaps TRBD2 (7 bases). Germline CDR1 is SEHNR and CDR2 is FQNEAQ (reference sequence). Trimming left V 5 bases short and J 9 bases short, with 26 bases between. The CDR3 length is 17 residues. Complete variable domain (other parts from reference TRBV7-9 and TRBJ2-4): DTGVSQNPRHKITKRGQNVTFRCDPISEHNRLYWYRQTLGQGPEFLTYFQNEAQLEKSRLLSDRFSAERPKGSFSTLEIQRTEQGDSAMYLCASSGGVTGTPFGIQYFGAGTRLSVL.

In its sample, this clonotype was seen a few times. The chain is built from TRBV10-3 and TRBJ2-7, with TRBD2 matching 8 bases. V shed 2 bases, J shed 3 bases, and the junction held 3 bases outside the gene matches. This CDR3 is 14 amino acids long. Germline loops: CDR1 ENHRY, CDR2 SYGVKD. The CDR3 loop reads CAISESGGGYEQYF. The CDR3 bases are TGTGCCATCAGTGAGAGCGGGGGTGGCTACGAGCAGTACTTC.

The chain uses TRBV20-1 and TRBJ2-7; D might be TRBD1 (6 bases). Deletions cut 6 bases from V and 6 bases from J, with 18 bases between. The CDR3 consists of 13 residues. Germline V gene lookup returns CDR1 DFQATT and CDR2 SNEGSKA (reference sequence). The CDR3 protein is CSASGPATGEQYF. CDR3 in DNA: TGCAGTGCCAGCGGACCGGCGACAGGCGAGCAGTACTTC.

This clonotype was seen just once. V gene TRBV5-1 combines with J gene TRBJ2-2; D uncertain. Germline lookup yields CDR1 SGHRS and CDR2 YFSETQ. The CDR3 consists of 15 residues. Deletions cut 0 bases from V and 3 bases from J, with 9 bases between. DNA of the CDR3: TGCGCCAGCAGCTTGGACAGCCTAGACACCGGGGAGCTGTTTTTT. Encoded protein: CASSLDSLDTGELFF.

The CDR3 bases are TGCAGTGCTAGGGACCATTCCTGTTCCCAGTACTTC. Amino acids: CSARDHSCSQYF. The V call is TRBV20-1, the J call TRBJ2-5; no reliable D call. This CDR3 spans 12 amino acids. CDR1 and CDR2 (germline): DFQATT, SNEGSKA (reference sequence). V dropped 3 bases and J dropped 9 bases, with 14 bases sitting between them.

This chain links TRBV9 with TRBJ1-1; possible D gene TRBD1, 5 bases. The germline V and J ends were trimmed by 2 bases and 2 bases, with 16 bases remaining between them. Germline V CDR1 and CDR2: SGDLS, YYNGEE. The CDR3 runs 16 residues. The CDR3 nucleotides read TGTGCCAGCAGCGTGATACCACTGGGGACCAACACTGAAGCTTTCTTT. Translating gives CASSVIPLGTNTEAFF.

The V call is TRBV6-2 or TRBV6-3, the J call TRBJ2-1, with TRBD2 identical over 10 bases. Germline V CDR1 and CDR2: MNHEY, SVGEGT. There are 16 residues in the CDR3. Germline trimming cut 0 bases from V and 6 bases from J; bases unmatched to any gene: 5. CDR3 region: CASSYSESGRANEQFF. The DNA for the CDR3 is TGTGCCAGCAGTTACTCGGAGAGCGGGAGGGCCAATGAGCAGTTCTTC.

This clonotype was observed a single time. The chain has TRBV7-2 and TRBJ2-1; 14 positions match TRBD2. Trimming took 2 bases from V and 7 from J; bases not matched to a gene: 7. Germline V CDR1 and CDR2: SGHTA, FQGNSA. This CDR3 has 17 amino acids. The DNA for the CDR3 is TGTGCCAGCAGCTTATTTGGGACTAGCGGGAGTAGGAATGAGCAGTTCTTC. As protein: CASSLFGTSGSRNEQFF. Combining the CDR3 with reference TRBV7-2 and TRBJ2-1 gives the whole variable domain GAGVSQSPSNKVTEKGKDVELRCDPISGHTALYWYRQSLGQGLEFLIYFQGNSAPDKSGLPSDRFSAERTGGSVSTLTIQRTQQEDSAVYLCASSLFGTSGSRNEQFFGPGTRLTVL.